The 26 T cell receptor beta chains below come from one sample, sequenced in a study of cytomegalovirus exposure and HLA in healthy donors. Assay: immunoSEQ multiplex PCR; the TCRdb copy retains only in-frame clones and omits some. The sample contains over 150,000 clones, just under 90% of which appear only once. The sample comprised PBMCs. These receptors all come from a young woman in good health and CMV-seropositive.

This chain links TRBV5-4 with TRBJ1-2, with 9 positions matching TRBD1. V gave up 9 bases and J gave up 8 bases; unmatched junction bases: 11. The CDR3 loop spans 13 amino acids. Germline V lookup: CDR1 SGHNT, CDR2 YYREEE (reference sequence). The CDR3 coding sequence is TGTGCCACCAGGGATGGGACAGGGAACGGCTACACCTTC. Translation gives CATRDGTGNGYTF.

The count of this clone is one. This chain connects TRBV11-2 to TRBJ2-2; unclear D gene. Germline loops: CDR1 SGHAT, CDR2 FQNNGV. Trimming stripped 3 bases from V and 1 base from J, with 6 bases between. The CDR3 runs 14 residues. DNA of the CDR3: TGTGCCAGCAGCTTCCAGGAGAACACCGGGGAGCTGTTTTTT. This encodes CASSFQENTGELFF.

The chain couples TRBV4-1 to TRBJ2-1; perhaps TRBD2 as D (6 bases). The CDR3 spans 19 residues. Germline V gives CDR1 MGHRA, CDR2 YSYEKL. Trimming took 0 bases from V and 6 from J, leaving 24 bases between them. CDR3 in DNA: TGCGCCAGCAGCCAAGAACCGGGGCGGGGCGGGATATTTGGCAATGAGCAGTTCTTC. Protein product: CASSQEPGRGGIFGNEQFF.

The rearrangement joins TRBV18 to TRBJ1-5, with TRBD1 as a possible D gene (6 bases). From germline, CDR1 is KGHSH and CDR2 LQKENI. V lost 3 bases, J lost 4 bases, and 13 bases lay in between. This CDR3 spans 15 amino acids. In DNA form, the CDR3 reads TGTGCCAGCTCACCTCCGAGGACAGCAAATCAGCCCCAGCATTTT. It is translated as CASSPPRTANQPQHF. The full variable domain, completed using reference TRBV18 and TRBJ1-5, is NAGVMQNPRHLVRRRGQEARLRCSPMKGHSHVYWYRQLPEEGLKFMVYLQKENIIDESGMPKERFSAEFPKEGPSILRIQQVVRGDSAAYFCASSPPRTANQPQHFGDGTRLSIL.

The V call is TRBV5-4, the J call TRBJ2-1; a possible D gene is TRBD2 (7 bases). V was pared by 4 bases and J by 5 bases, with 16 bases between. The germline V gene has CDR1 SGHNT and CDR2 YYREEE (reference sequence). The CDR3 sequence is 15 residues long. The CDR3 spells CASSPPGGQDNEQFF. The CDR3 bases are TGTGCCAGCAGCCCGCCGGGGGGACAAGACAATGAGCAGTTCTTC.

This sequence joins TRBV11-2 and TRBJ2-7; a possible D gene is TRBD1 (6 bases). V lost 0 bases and J lost 12, with 15 bases in between. CDR3 length equals 13 residues. The germline CDR1 and CDR2 sequences are SGHAT and FQNNGV. The CDR3 nucleotides read TGTGCCAGCAGCTTAGAATTGCAGGGGTCGTGGTACTTC. Protein sequence: CASSLELQGSWYF.

The chain is built from TRBV7-6 and TRBJ2-7; 7 bases are shared with TRBD1. CDR1 and CDR2 from the germline V gene are SGHVS and FNYEAQ. CDR3 length: 16 amino acids. Germline trimming cut 0 bases from V and 5 bases from J; bases unmatched to any gene: 10. CDR3 DNA sequence: TGTGCCAGCAGCTTAGCCATAGGGGGCAGGTGGGACGAGCAGTACTTC. Translation: CASSLAIGGRWDEQYF.

The gene calls are TRBV7-2 and TRBJ1-2, with D maybe TRBD1 (5 bases). The CDR3 loop spans 13 amino acids. The germline V gene has CDR1 SGHTA and CDR2 FQGNSA. CDR3 in DNA: TGTTACTTCTCCAGAGGACAAAACTATGGCTACACCTTC. Its protein product is CYFSRGQNYGYTF.

The chain combines TRBV7-9 with TRBJ1-4, with D possibly TRBD1 on 5 matching bases. Trimming cost V 5 bases and J 6 bases, with 13 bases left between them. Per germline, CDR1 SEHNR and CDR2 FQNEAQ (reference sequence). The CDR3 spans 14 residues. CDR3 nucleotide sequence: TGTGCCAGCAGCACGACAGAATCACATGAAAAACTGTTTTTT. Amino acids: CASSTTESHEKLFF.

V gene TRBV10-3 combines with J gene TRBJ1-5; D is unclear. The V and J ends lost 5 bases and 4 bases respectively, with 12 bases between them. This CDR3 has 14 amino acids. Germline lookup yields CDR1 ENHRY and CDR2 SYGVKD. DNA for the CDR3: TGTGCCATCAGTTCCGACACGTATAATCAGCCCCAGCATTTT. The encoded protein is CAISSDTYNQPQHF.

The chain joins TRBV28 to TRBJ1-5, with D perhaps TRBD1 (5 bases). Germline V lookup: CDR1 MDHEN, CDR2 SYDVKM. The ends were cut back, 8 bases at V and 3 bases at J, with 20 bases in the middle. The CDR3 covers 16 residues. CDR3 bases: TGTGCCAGCGCCCAGGTACGGGGGTCCCCCAATCAGCCCCAGCATTTT. The encoded protein is CASAQVRGSPNQPQHF.

The genes are TRBV18 and TRBJ2-3; 7 nucleotides line up with TRBD1. Trimming removed 6 bases from V and 0 bases from J; junction bases left unmatched: 9. The CDR3 covers 16 residues. The germline CDR1 and CDR2 sequences are KGHSH and LQKENI. CDR3 protein: CASSTRGGQSTDTQYF. The CDR3 DNA follows: TGTGCCAGCTCTACACGAGGGGGACAGAGCACAGATACGCAGTATTTT.

The chain joins TRBV30 to TRBJ2-2, with 7 nucleotides matching TRBD2. V lost 3 bases and J lost 4; bases outside the gene matches: 2. The CDR3 loop spans 13 amino acids. CDR1 and CDR2 (germline): GTSNPN, SVGIG (reference sequence). The CDR3 loop is CAWRGGSTGELFF. CDR3 nucleotide sequence: TGTGCCTGGAGAGGCGGGAGCACCGGGGAGCTGTTTTTT.

The rearrangement uses TRBV30 and TRBJ1-2; weak D call: TRBD1 (5 bases). V lost 2 bases, J lost 8 bases, and 9 bases lay in between. The CDR3 runs to 11 residues. Germline loops: CDR1 GTSNPN, CDR2 SVGIG (reference sequence). The CDR3 loop reads CAWSRGDGYTF. For the CDR3, the DNA is TGTGCCTGGAGTCGGGGGGACGGCTACACCTTC.

This chain uses TRBV28 with TRBJ1-3; D gene uncertain. Germline V gene data show CDR1 as MDHEN and CDR2 as SYDVKM. V lost 6 bases, J lost 2 bases, and 14 bases lay in between. The CDR3 is 15 residues long. The CDR3 region is CASSLDGGTGNTIYF. DNA of the CDR3: TGTGCCAGCAGCCTAGACGGTGGCACTGGAAACACCATATATTTT.

The CDR3 loop is CASSNRGNTEAFF. The DNA of the CDR3 is TGTGCCAGCAGCAACCGGGGGAACACTGAAGCTTTCTTT. The chain joins TRBV13 to TRBJ1-1; no clear D gene. Germline-derived CDR1 and CDR2 are PRHDT and FYEKMQ (reference sequence). CDR3 length equals 13 residues. Trimming removed 5 bases at V and 1 base at J, with 8 bases between.

The chain links TRBV9 to TRBJ2-6, with D tentatively TRBD2 (5 bases). This CDR3 has 16 residues. The germline CDR1 and CDR2 sequences are SGDLS and YYNGEE. Trimming left V 1 base short and J 1 base short, with 9 bases between. CDR3 sequence reads: CASSVLRASGANVLTF. The CDR3 DNA follows: TGTGCCAGCAGCGTATTGCGGGCTTCTGGGGCCAACGTCCTGACTTTC.

The CDR3 DNA reads as TGTGCCAGCAGTGATCGGGATAGCGGGCCCGGGGAGCTGTTTTTT. This gives the protein CASSDRDSGPGELFF. The V call is TRBV25-1, the J call TRBJ2-2; TRBD2 aligns across 7 bases. There are 15 residues in the CDR3. The V gene's germline CDR1 is MGHDK and CDR2 SYGVNS. The trim removed 3 bases at V and 6 bases at J, leaving 7 bases unmatched.

The chain links TRBV30 to TRBJ2-1, with 7 bases fitting TRBD2. Per germline, CDR1 GTSNPN and CDR2 SVGIG (reference sequence). The CDR3 runs 14 residues. The junction had 7 bases not matched to a gene; V was cut back by 4 bases and J by 4 bases. In DNA form, the CDR3 reads TGTGCCTGGACTGGCGGGAGCGGGTACAATGAGCAGTTCTTC. As protein: CAWTGGSGYNEQFF.

Written as DNA, the CDR3 is TGTGCCAGCAGTGATCAGGGTGAAAAACTGTTTTTT. Translated: CASSDQGEKLFF. The chain combines TRBV27 with TRBJ1-4; tentative D call: TRBD1 (5 bases). This CDR3 comprises 12 residues. Germline CDR1 reads MNHEY; CDR2 reads SMNVEV (reference sequence). V was trimmed by 5 bases and J by 7 bases, leaving 8 bases between them.

In DNA, the CDR3 is TGTGCCAGCAGTTACAACCAGGGGGCCATGAACACTGAAGCTTTCTTT. Protein product: CASSYNQGAMNTEAFF. This chain joins TRBV6-5 and TRBJ1-1; 8 bases line up with TRBD1. V shed 2 bases, J shed 0 bases, and the junction held 5 bases outside the gene matches. Germline lookup yields CDR1 MNHEY and CDR2 SVGAGI. The CDR3 contains 16 residues.

The chain is built from TRBV28 and TRBJ2-5; TRBD2 might be the D (6 bases). The V gene lost 4 bases and the J gene lost 4 bases, with 13 bases spanning the gap. CDR1 and CDR2 from the germline V gene are MDHEN and SYDVKM. There are 14 residues in the CDR3. The CDR3 coding sequence is TGTGCCAGCAGTTGGGCTAGCGCCCTAGAGACCCAGTACTTC. Its protein is CASSWASALETQYF.

This chain connects TRBV29-1 to TRBJ1-1; tentatively, D is TRBD1 (6 bases). Between the trimmed V and J ends, which lost 2 bases and 6 bases, there was a span of 13 bases. The CDR3 is 13 residues long. The germline V gene encodes CDR1 SQVTM and CDR2 ANQGSEA. The CDR3 bases are TGCAGCGTTGAACGTAGACAGGCTCCTGAAGCTTTCTTT. It specifies CSVERRQAPEAFF.

The chain employs TRBV2 and TRBJ1-1; tentatively, D is TRBD1 (6 bases). Germline CDR1 and CDR2: SNHLY and FYNNEI. CDR3 length equals 14 residues. V was shortened by 3 bases and J by 3 bases, with 11 bases between the two germline ends. Written as DNA, the CDR3 is TGTGCCAGCAGTGATATGACAGGAGACACTGAAGCTTTCTTT. The encoded protein is CASSDMTGDTEAFF.

V gene TRBV10-3 combines with J gene TRBJ2-7, with unresolved D. The CDR3 is made up of 13 amino acids. The V and J ends lost 0 bases and 4 bases respectively, with 7 bases between them. Germline CDR1 reads ENHRY; CDR2 reads SYGVKD. CDR3 sequence (DNA): TGTGCCATCAGTGAGTCCGTCTCTTACGAGCAGTACTTC. This codes for CAISESVSYEQYF.

The chain is built from TRBV6-4 and TRBJ1-1; D may be TRBD1 (6 bases). The CDR3 has 14 residues. V lost 6 bases to trimming and J lost 4 bases, with 15 bases between them. CDR1 and CDR2 from the germline V gene are MRHNA and SNTAGT. Written as DNA, the CDR3 is TGTGCCAGCAGACTGACAGGCCCAGGCACTGAAGCTTTCTTT. This translates into CASRLTGPGTEAFF.